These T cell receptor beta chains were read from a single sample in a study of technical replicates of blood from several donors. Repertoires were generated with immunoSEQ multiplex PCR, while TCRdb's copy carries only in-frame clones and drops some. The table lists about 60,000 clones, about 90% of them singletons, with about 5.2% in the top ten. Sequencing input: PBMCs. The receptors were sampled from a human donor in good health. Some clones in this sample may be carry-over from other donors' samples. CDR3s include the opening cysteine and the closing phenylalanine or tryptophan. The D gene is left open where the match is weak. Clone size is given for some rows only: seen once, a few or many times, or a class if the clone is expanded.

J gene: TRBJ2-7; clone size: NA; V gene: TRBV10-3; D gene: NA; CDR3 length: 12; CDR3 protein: CAISETGYEQYF; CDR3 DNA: TGTGCCATCAGTGAAACGGGTTACGAGCAGTACTTC
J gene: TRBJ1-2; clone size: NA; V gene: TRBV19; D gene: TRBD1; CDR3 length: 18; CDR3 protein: CASRITGTGASGDYGYTF; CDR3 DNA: TGTGCCAGTAGGATCACCGGGACAGGGGCCTCCGGAGACTATGGCTACACCTTC
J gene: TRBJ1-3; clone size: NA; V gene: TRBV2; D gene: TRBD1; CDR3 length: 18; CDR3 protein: CASSRTGAVTISGNTIYF; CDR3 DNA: TGTGCCAGCAGTCGGACAGGGGCCGTAACCATATCTGGAAACACCATATATTTT
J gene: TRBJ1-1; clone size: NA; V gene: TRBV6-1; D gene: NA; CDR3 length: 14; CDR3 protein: CASARGLVNTEAFF; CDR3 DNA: TGTGCCAGCGCCAGGGGCTTAGTAAACACTGAAGCTTTCTTT
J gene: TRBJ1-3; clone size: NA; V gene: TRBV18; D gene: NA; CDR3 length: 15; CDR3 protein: CASSPGGTPGNTIYF; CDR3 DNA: TGTGCCAGCTCCCCGGGGGGAACTCCTGGAAACACCATATATTTT
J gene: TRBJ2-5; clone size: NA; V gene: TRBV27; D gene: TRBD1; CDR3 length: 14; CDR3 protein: CASSPRTGVETQYF; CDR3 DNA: TGTGCCAGCAGTCCCCGGACAGGGGTAGAGACCCAGTACTTC
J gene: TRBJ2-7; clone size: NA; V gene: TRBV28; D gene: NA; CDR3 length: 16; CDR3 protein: CASSLNRWGSSYEQYF; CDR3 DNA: TGTGCCAGCAGCCTTAACCGGTGGGGCTCGTCCTACGAGCAGTACTTC
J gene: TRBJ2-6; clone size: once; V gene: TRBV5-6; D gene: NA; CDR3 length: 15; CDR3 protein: CASSLVGSGANVLTF; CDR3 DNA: TGTGCCAGCAGCTTGGTAGGGAGTGGGGCCAACGTCCTGACTTTC
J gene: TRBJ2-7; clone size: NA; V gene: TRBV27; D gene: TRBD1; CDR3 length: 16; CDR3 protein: CASSIRTGQGYHEQYF; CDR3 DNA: TGTGCCAGCAGTATCAGAACGGGACAGGGATACCACGAGCAGTACTTC
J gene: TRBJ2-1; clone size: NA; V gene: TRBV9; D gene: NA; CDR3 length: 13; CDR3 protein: CASNPGGRNEQFF; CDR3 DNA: TGTGCCAGCAATCCGGGGGGCAGGAATGAGCAGTTCTTC
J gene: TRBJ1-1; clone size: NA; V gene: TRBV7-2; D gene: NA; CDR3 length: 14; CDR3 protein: CASSPRQDHTEAFF; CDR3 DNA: TGTGCCAGCAGCCCTCGACAGGATCACACTGAAGCTTTCTTT
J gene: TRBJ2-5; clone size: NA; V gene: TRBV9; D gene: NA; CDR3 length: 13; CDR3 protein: CASSVGNQETQYF; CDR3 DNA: TGTGCCAGCAGCGTCGGTAATCAAGAGACCCAGTACTTC
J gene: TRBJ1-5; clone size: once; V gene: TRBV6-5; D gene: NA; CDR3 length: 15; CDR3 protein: CASRPLGGAWQPQHF; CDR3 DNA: TGTGCCAGCAGACCCCTCGGCGGGGCTTGGCAGCCCCAGCATTTT
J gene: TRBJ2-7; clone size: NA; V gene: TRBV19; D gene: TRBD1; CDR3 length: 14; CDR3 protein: CASTPQGATYEQYF; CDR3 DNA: TGTGCCAGTACCCCACAGGGGGCAACCTACGAGCAGTACTTC
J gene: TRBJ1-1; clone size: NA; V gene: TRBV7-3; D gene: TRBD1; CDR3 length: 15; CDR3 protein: CASSPTGQANTEAFF; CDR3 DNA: TGTGCCAGCAGCCCTACCGGACAGGCCAACACTGAAGCTTTCTTT